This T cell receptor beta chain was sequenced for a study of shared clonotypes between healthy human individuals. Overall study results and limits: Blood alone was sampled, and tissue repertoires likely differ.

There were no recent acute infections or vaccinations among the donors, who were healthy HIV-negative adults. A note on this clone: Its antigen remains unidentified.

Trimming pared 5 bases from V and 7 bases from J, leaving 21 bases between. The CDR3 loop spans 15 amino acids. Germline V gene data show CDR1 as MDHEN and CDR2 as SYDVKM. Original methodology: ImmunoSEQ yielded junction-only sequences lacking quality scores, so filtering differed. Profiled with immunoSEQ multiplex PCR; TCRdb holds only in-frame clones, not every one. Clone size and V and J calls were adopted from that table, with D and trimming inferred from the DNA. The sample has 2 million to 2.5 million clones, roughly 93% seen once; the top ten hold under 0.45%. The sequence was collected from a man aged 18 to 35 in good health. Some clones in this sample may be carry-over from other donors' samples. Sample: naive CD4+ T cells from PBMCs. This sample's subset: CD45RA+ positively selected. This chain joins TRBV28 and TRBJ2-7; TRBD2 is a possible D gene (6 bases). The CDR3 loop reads CASSAASATGEEQYF. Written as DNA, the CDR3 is TGTGCCAGCAGTGCCGCCAGTGCCACGGGGGAGGAGCAGTACTTC.